The 9 T cell receptor beta chains reported below all come from one sample, sequenced in a study of blood T cell repertoires in COVID-19. Repertoires were generated with immunoSEQ multiplex PCR, while TCRdb's copy carries only in-frame clones and drops some. The sample lists 40,000 to 55,000 clones; roughly 83% were seen once. Sequencing input: peripheral blood. The receptor source for this set is a man aged 50 or older with active COVID-19.

The gene calls are TRBV11-2 and TRBJ1-6; D gene uncertain. The CDR3 has 16 amino acids. Trimming removed 5 bases from V and 7 bases from J, with 18 bases in between. Germline V gives CDR1 SGHAT, CDR2 FQNNGV. The CDR3, as DNA: TGTGCCAGCAGCCCCTTTCGAGACGGACTAAATTCACCCCTCCACTTT. Translated: CASSPFRDGLNSPLHF.

The chain carries TRBV2 and TRBJ1-2, with D possibly being TRBD1 (6 bases). Trimming cost V 6 bases and J 1 base, with 15 bases left between them. Germline values: CDR1 SNHLY, CDR2 FYNNEI. The CDR3 loop spans 15 amino acids. The CDR3 region is CASSDPRDNNYGYTF. In nucleotides, the CDR3 is TGTGCCAGCAGCGACCCCCGGGACAATAACTATGGCTACACCTTC.

The rearrangement uses TRBV7-9 and TRBJ1-2, with 7 bases aligning to TRBD1. The CDR3 contains 13 residues. The germline CDR1 and CDR2 sequences are SEHNR and FQNEAQ (reference sequence). V was pared by 4 bases and J by 8 bases, with 7 bases of the junction left unmatched. CDR3 in amino acids: CASSYRQGQGYTF. In nucleotides, the CDR3 is TGTGCCAGCAGCTACCGACAGGGCCAAGGCTACACCTTC. Full variable domain (missing parts from reference TRBV7-9 and TRBJ1-2): DTGVSQNPRHKITKRGQNVTFRCDPISEHNRLYWYRQTLGQGPEFLTYFQNEAQLEKSRLLSDRFSAERPKGSFSTLEIQRTEQGDSAMYLCASSYRQGQGYTFGSGTRLTVV.

Only one count was recorded for this clone. V and J are TRBV4-3 and TRBJ2-5; 7 positions agree with TRBD1. V was pared by 3 bases and J by 2 bases, with 6 bases of the junction left unmatched. CDR1 and CDR2 from the germline V gene are LGHNA and YSLEER. The CDR3 is 15 residues long. CDR3: CASSHTPGQQETQYF. Here the CDR3 DNA reads TGCGCCAGCAGCCATACTCCGGGACAGCAAGAGACCCAGTACTTC.

This chain joins TRBV7-9 and TRBJ1-5; TRBD1 matches 10 bases. J gave up 2 bases and V 1 base, and 2 bases lay outside the gene matches. CDR1 SEHNR and CDR2 FQNEAQ come from the germline V gene (reference sequence). This CDR3 contains 16 residues. The CDR3 sequence is CASSLVGTGGNQPQHF. DNA for the CDR3: TGTGCCAGCAGCTTAGTCGGGACAGGGGGCAATCAGCCCCAGCATTTT.

The J gene is TRBJ2-2, the V gene TRBV11-2; 7 nucleotides match TRBD2. Unmatched junction bases numbered 13, after V lost 4 bases and J lost 5 bases. This CDR3 is built from 17 residues. Germline V CDR1 and CDR2: SGHAT, FQNNGV. The DNA of the CDR3 is TGTGCCAGCAGCTCACTAGGAGGGAGGGCGAGGACCGGGGAGCTGTTTTTT. It specifies CASSSLGGRARTGELFF.

J is TRBJ2-5 and V is TRBV24-1; a possible D gene is TRBD1 (7 bases). The ends were cut back, 3 bases at V and 4 bases at J, with 14 bases in the middle. Per the germline V gene, CDR1 is KGHDR and CDR2 is SFDVKD. The CDR3 has 15 residues. CDR3 protein: CATSDPQGGLETQYF. As DNA, the CDR3 is TGTGCCACCAGTGATCCTCAGGGGGGCTTAGAGACCCAGTACTTC.

The genes are TRBV2 and TRBJ2-7; TRBD1 agrees at 8 bases. V lost 6 bases to trimming and J lost 5 bases; unmatched junction nucleotides: 6. The CDR3 loop spans 13 amino acids. Germline CDR1 is SNHLY and CDR2 is FYNNEI. CDR3 in DNA: TGTGCCAGCAGCGTGACAGGGGTAGACGAGCAGTACTTC. Protein product: CASSVTGVDEQYF.

The CDR3 here is CASSLGPPSVYEQYF. For the CDR3, the DNA is TGTGCCAGCAGCTTAGGCCCCCCTAGCGTATACGAGCAGTACTTC. This chain joins TRBV11-2 and TRBJ2-7; the D gene is possibly TRBD2 (6 bases). V was trimmed by 1 base and J by 4 bases, leaving 14 bases between them. Germline CDR1 is SGHAT and CDR2 is FQNNGV. The CDR3 is 15 residues long.